This is a list of T cell receptor beta chains from one sample in a study of monozygotic twins with inflammatory bowel disease. TCRdb re-called the 5' RACE reads; every CDR3 protein appears as one record, without DNA. The sample has under 150,000 distinct CDR3 sequences; the top ten hold 2.4%. Material for sequencing was blood. These receptors came from a human donor with ulcerative colitis or Crohn's disease, or a healthy co-twin of an affected twin (not recorded which). CDR3s include the opening cysteine and the closing phenylalanine or tryptophan.

>TRBJ2-5|TRBV5-4
CASSLSRVETQYF
>TRBJ2-7|TRBV5-4
CASSSTTSGGSEQYF
>TRBJ1-1|TRBV7-9
CASSSYNRDTEAFF
>TRBJ1-4|TRBV15
CATSRKYPGTDLANEKLFF
>TRBJ1-2|TRBV5-1
CASSLATPGTGGYYGYTF
>TRBJ2-1|TRBV6-1
CASSPTGLAGYNEQFF
>TRBJ2-1|TRBV27
CASSTLQGYNEQFF
>TRBJ2-3|TRBV5-4
CASSLGLAGTTDTQYF
>TRBJ2-7|TRBV5-1
CASSVNGQAHEQYF
>TRBJ2-3|TRBV4-2
CASSQVVAGGLDTDTQYF
>TRBJ2-7|TRBV20-1
CSAGSMTASSYEQYF
>TRBJ2-1|TRBV20-1
CSAREPTLQGAYNEQFF
>TRBJ2-3|TRBV7-9
CASSQTGLAGDTQYF
>TRBJ2-4|TRBV25-1
CASSDLGQGAKNIQYF
>TRBJ2-7|TRBV7-2
CASSSQGNEQYF
>TRBJ2-3|TRBV7-8
CASSLGPGADTQYF
>TRBJ1-5|TRBV7-9
CASSLALGGNQPQHF
>TRBJ1-4|TRBV5-5
CASSLDWGTNEKLFF
>TRBJ2-7|TRBV29-1
CSVEDPLAGGYEQYF
>TRBJ1-1|TRBV12-5
CASGLADGGVGTEAFF
>TRBJ2-1|TRBV11-2
CASSLRFSGGIGGNEQFF
>TRBJ2-7|TRBV7-9
CASSLASSYEQYF
>TRBJ2-1|TRBV7-2
CASSPRGRDEQFF
>TRBJ2-3|TRBV20-1
CSAPRRGRTDTQYF
>TRBJ2-7|TRBV6-2/TRBV6-3
CASRSDRGAYEQYF
>TRBJ2-3|TRBV20-1
CSASLLAGGRTDTQYF
>TRBJ1-1|TRBV7-2
CASRTPGPEAFF
>TRBJ1-3|TRBV5-1
CASSVLGPSSGNTIYF
>TRBJ2-2|TRBV5-1
CASSPRGEGRGGELFF
>TRBJ2-7|TRBV20-1
CSAEGRMVNYEQYF
>TRBJ2-2|TRBV12-3/TRBV12-4
CASRNRANTGELFF
>TRBJ2-1|TRBV7-3
CASSSSGLSYNEQFF
>TRBJ1-5|TRBV20-1
CSAKGDSNQPQHF
>TRBJ2-1|TRBV6-2/TRBV6-3
CASSDIGEQFF
>TRBJ2-1|TRBV7-3
CASSLTFYNEQFF
>TRBJ1-4|TRBV5-1
CASSLGQRDEKLFF
>TRBJ2-5|TRBV7-2
CASSFGLAGARQETQYF
>TRBJ2-4|TRBV5-1
CASSSGTADNIQYF
>TRBJ2-7|TRBV7-8
CASSLDRVGYEQYF
>TRBJ2-1|TRBV20-1
CSARDPRGNEQFF
>TRBJ1-1|TRBV20-1
CSAVEPTGVITEAFF
>TRBJ1-5|TRBV12-3/TRBV12-4
CASTRGQGSRQPQHF